This TCR beta chain was obtained from a study of blood T cells in healthy people across ages. V lost 6 bases and J lost 3; bases outside the gene matches: 4. This CDR3 has 14 residues. A second PCR of 7 to 11 cycles used a sample-barcoded 5' primer and a J-beta primer mix. TCRdb used MiXCR to reprocess the 5' RACE reads, holding one entry per CDR3 protein. The sample lists about 830,000 distinct CDR3 sequences, 62% occurring once. The sequenced sample was blood. The chain couples TRBV12-3 or TRBV12-4 to TRBJ2-3, with 9 positions matching TRBD2. This TCR came from a man aged 25-40 years in good health. The CDR3 region is CASSVAGATDTQYF. The CDR3 region has the DNA TGTGCCAGCAGCGTAGCGGGGGCTACAGATACGCAGTATTTT.